This T cell receptor beta chain was sequenced for a study of T cells after posttransplantation cyclophosphamide. V dropped 5 bases and J dropped 3; count of bases not matched to a gene: 7. The germline V gene has CDR1 SGHTA and CDR2 FQGNSA. The CDR3 contains 16 residues. General study findings and limits: Later blood repertoires were often dominated by clones from the donor CD8+ memory compartment. Recipient CMV seropositivity and CMV reactivation strongly tracked TRB clonality.

Produced via immunoSEQ multiplex PCR; TCRdb's table is partial and in-frame only. The data list about 22,000 clones, none observed once; 4% to 5.5% falls to the top ten. This clone was detected ten times or more. Its specificity is not known. The TCR sequence derives from a woman aged 45 to 65 in good health, CMV-negative, and a related stem cell transplant donor. The specimen sequenced was PBMCs. The chain combines TRBV7-2 with TRBJ2-7; TRBD2 agrees at 13 bases. The CDR3: CASSQSGLAGYYEQYF. Written as DNA, the CDR3 is TGTGCCAGCAGCCAATCGGGACTAGCGGGGTACTACGAGCAGTACTTC.